Listed below are T cell receptor beta chains from one sample, sequenced in a study of blood T cell repertoires in COVID-19. Produced via immunoSEQ multiplex PCR; TCRdb's table is partial and in-frame only. Among more than 150,000 clones listed, roughly 84% were seen once. Sequencing used peripheral blood. The receptors derive from a man aged 18-30 years with active or convalescent COVID-19. CDR3s include the opening cysteine and the closing phenylalanine or tryptophan.

J gene	V gene	CDR3 protein
TRBJ2-3	TRBV5-1	CASSSRDRGQDTQYF
TRBJ2-1	TRBV10-1	CASSGGTSGGFSSYNEQFF
TRBJ2-1	TRBV6-5	CASSFRTNRGSEQFF
TRBJ1-1	TRBV7-9	CASSLAGGSTEAFF
TRBJ2-7	TRBV6-5	CASRLRGGIYEQYF
TRBJ2-7	TRBV13	CASSSPRGQFSYEQYF
TRBJ1-1	TRBV2	CASSDGTQIEAFF
TRBJ2-3	TRBV10-1	CASSEELLDTQYF
TRBJ1-5	TRBV30	CAWSRQGTANQPQHF
TRBJ2-5	TRBV4-2	CASSHVLPGQGAVQETQYF
TRBJ1-5	TRBV2	CASSVGDGQPQHF
TRBJ2-5	TRBV7-2	CASSRGSQETQYF
TRBJ1-1	TRBV2	CASSEDRGQGGTEAFF